This TCR beta chain appears in the sequencing data of a study of vaccination and CD4 T cells after COVID-19. About the study: The stimulating agents, overlapping spike peptides, came from SARS-CoV-2, HCoV-NL63, HCoV-OC43 and HCoV-229E.

Comments on this clonotype: Its antigen is currently unknown.

Notes on the study in general: Convalescent patients' vaccine-specific clones were spike mono-reactive in 304 of 307 cases.

Noted treatment: roughly 10-day PBMC culture with coronavirus spike peptide pools or control peptides (ViraFEST assay). An Oncomine TCR Beta short-read assay was used to sequence the DNA from cultured CD4+ T cells. Via MiXCR, TCRdb re-called the PCR reads, giving one row per CDR3 protein. The sample consists of about 11,000 distinct CDR3 sequences, around 50% of them appearing once. Material: CD4+ T cells from blood, cultured in vitro. The receptor comes from a human donor who had recovered from COVID-19.

Here the CDR3 reads CASSERTDEAFF. The CDR3 DNA is TGTGCCAGCAGTGAACGGACAGATGAAGCTTTCTTT. The chain carries TRBV6-1 and TRBJ1-1, with D perhaps TRBD1 (6 bases). Trimming shortened V by 2 bases and J by 7 bases, and 8 bases separated the two germline ends. CDR3 length equals 12 residues. CDR1 is MNHNS and CDR2 is SASEGT in the germline V gene.